The 30 T cell receptor beta chains listed next were all sequenced from one sample in a study of cytomegalovirus exposure and HLA in healthy donors. Data came from immunoSEQ multiplex PCR; TCRdb stores just in-frame clones and leaves some out. The repertoire holds approximately 180,000 clones, with about 87% as singletons. The sample comprised PBMCs. These receptors originate from a woman aged 30 to 39 in good health and CMV-seronegative.

J is TRBJ1-2 and V is TRBV27, with D perhaps TRBD1 (6 bases). The CDR3 totals 13 residues. V was trimmed by 6 bases and J by 4 bases, leaving 12 bases between them. In germline, CDR1 is MNHEY, CDR2 SMNVEV (reference sequence). CDR3 bases: TGTGCCAGCAGCCCACAGGGAGTCTATGGCTACACCTTC. It yields the protein CASSPQGVYGYTF.

V and J are TRBV15 and TRBJ1-2, with 9 bases fitting TRBD1. The germline V gene encodes CDR1 LNHNV and CDR2 YYDKDF (reference sequence). CDR3 size: 15 residues. The junction had 3 bases not matched to a gene; V was cut back by 4 bases and J by 0 bases. The CDR3 loop is CATSNRQGANYGYTF. DNA of the CDR3: TGTGCCACCAGCAATAGACAGGGGGCTAACTATGGCTACACCTTC.

V usage is TRBV12-5 and J usage is TRBJ2-5, with a possible D match to TRBD1 (6 bases). V was cut by 6 bases and J by 2 bases, with 13 bases left in between. Looked up from germline, CDR1 is LGHNT and CDR2 is FRNRAP. The CDR3 covers 14 residues. The DNA for the CDR3 is TGTGCTAGTGGAGAAGGACAGCCGCAAGAGACCCAGTACTTC. As protein: CASGEGQPQETQYF.

The chain couples TRBV7-2 to TRBJ2-3; 9 bases align to TRBD2. CDR3 length: 18 residues. Per the germline V gene, CDR1 is SGHTA and CDR2 is FQGNSA. The trim removed 5 bases at V and 4 bases at J, leaving 16 bases unmatched. The CDR3 nucleotides read TGTGCCAGCAGCACCTTGGGGGGGGTAGCGGGGGATTCAGATACGCAGTATTTT. The encoded protein is CASSTLGGVAGDSDTQYF.

The V gene is TRBV5-1, the J gene TRBJ2-1, with TRBD1 matching over 8 bases. CDR1 and CDR2 from the germline V gene are SGHRS and YFSETQ. This CDR3 is built from 15 residues. J lost 2 bases, V lost 1 base, and 2 bases had no gene match. CDR3 coding DNA: TGCGCCAGCAGCTTGACAGGGGGGACCTACAATGAGCAGTTCTTC. This sequence encodes CASSLTGGTYNEQFF.

CDR3 sequence (DNA): TGTGCCACCAGCAGAGATCGGGATGCTGGAAACACCATATATTTT. This codes for CATSRDRDAGNTIYF. This chain joins TRBV15 and TRBJ1-3, with D uncertain. This CDR3 contains 15 residues. The germline V and J ends were trimmed by 0 bases and 2 bases, with 8 bases remaining between them. Germline V lookup: CDR1 LNHNV, CDR2 YYDKDF (reference sequence). Filled out from reference TRBV15 and TRBJ1-3, the complete variable domain reads DAMVIQNPRYQVTQFGKPVTLSCSQTLNHNVMYWYQQKSSQAPKLLFHYYDKDFNNEADTPDNFQSRRPNTSFCFLDIRSPGLGDTAMYLCATSRDRDAGNTIYFGEGSWLTVV.

The rearrangement uses TRBV6-5 and TRBJ2-3; TRBD2 matches 7 bases. The V gene end was trimmed by 6 bases and the J gene end by 0 bases; junction bases not matched to a gene: 6. Germline V gene sequence: CDR1 MNHEY, CDR2 SVGAGI. There are 15 residues in the CDR3. The CDR3 spells CASSLAGASTDTQYF. The DNA for the CDR3 is TGTGCCAGCAGCTTAGCGGGCGCAAGCACAGATACGCAGTATTTT.

Here the CDR3 reads CASTGRRTTGELFF. CDR3 nucleotide sequence: TGTGCCAGCACCGGGAGGAGGACCACCGGGGAGCTGTTTTTT. The chain links TRBV7-6 to TRBJ2-2; TRBD2 agrees at 7 bases. Unmatched junction bases numbered 6, after V lost 7 bases and J lost 4 bases. Germline lookup yields CDR1 SGHVS and CDR2 FNYEAQ. The CDR3 is 14 residues long.

This chain connects TRBV27 to TRBJ1-6; TRBD1 aligns across 8 bases. CDR3 length: 16 amino acids. The germline V gene has CDR1 MNHEY and CDR2 SMNVEV (reference sequence). Trimming took 3 bases from V and 6 from J; bases not matched to a gene: 7. The CDR3, as DNA: TGTGCCAGCAGTTTGCACAGGGGGACAGGTAATTCACCCCTCCACTTT. Its protein is CASSLHRGTGNSPLHF.

The rearrangement uses TRBV4-1 and TRBJ1-3; 7 bases align to TRBD1. The V segment lost 4 bases and the J segment 3 bases; nucleotides outside the gene matches: 6. The CDR3 runs 15 residues. CDR1 is MGHRA and CDR2 is YSYEKL in the germline V gene. The CDR3 sequence: CASSPGQGVGNTIYF. The CDR3 DNA follows: TGCGCCAGCAGCCCTGGCCAGGGGGTTGGAAACACCATATATTTT.

The rearrangement uses TRBV5-4 and TRBJ1-2; D is unresolved. The length of the CDR3 is 15 residues. V was shortened by 0 bases and J by 8 bases, with 17 bases between the two germline ends. Germline-derived CDR1 and CDR2 are SGHNT and YYREEE (reference sequence). Here the CDR3 reads CASSLAPSISYGYTF. The CDR3 bases are TGTGCCAGCAGCTTGGCGCCTTCAATAAGCTACGGCTACACCTTC. Complete variable domain (other parts from reference TRBV5-4 and TRBJ1-2): ETGVTQSPTHLIKTRGQQVTLRCSSQSGHNTVSWYQQALGQGPQFIFQYYREEENGRGNFPPRFSGLQFPNYSSELNVNALELDDSALYLCASSLAPSISYGYTFGSGTRLTVV.

The rearrangement uses TRBV27 and TRBJ2-3; perhaps TRBD1 as D (6 bases). This CDR3 is built from 16 residues. Trimming left V 7 bases short and J 2 bases short, with 19 bases between. In germline, CDR1 is MNHEY, CDR2 SMNVEV (reference sequence). CDR3 sequence reads: CASMRYRTDPTDTQYF. The CDR3 DNA reads TGTGCCAGCATGAGATATAGGACAGACCCCACAGATACGCAGTATTTT.

This clone was seen a single time. The V and J genes are TRBV9 and TRBJ2-5, with 11 bases aligning to TRBD2. Germline V CDR1 and CDR2: SGDLS, YYNGEE. The J segment lost 5 bases and the V segment lost 1 base, leaving 4 bases of the junction unmatched. The CDR3 is 15 residues long. The CDR3 coding sequence is TGTGCCAGCAGCGTATCTAGCGGGGGGTCGGAGACCCAGTACTTC. Its translation: CASSVSSGGSETQYF. Drawing the rest from reference TRBV9 and TRBJ2-5, the complete variable domain is DSGVTQTPKHLITATGQRVTLRCSPRSGDLSVYWYQQSLDQGLQFLIQYYNGEERAKGNILERFSAQQFPDLHSELNLSSLELGDSALYFCASSVSSGGSETQYFGPGTRLLVL.

This chain connects TRBV5-1 to TRBJ1-4; 9 positions agree with TRBD1. The V gene end was trimmed by 4 bases and the J gene end by 7 bases; junction bases not matched to a gene: 8. There are 15 residues in the CDR3. CDR1 is SGHRS and CDR2 is YFSETQ in the germline V gene. CDR3 protein: CASSVKTGGGEKLFF. The CDR3, as DNA: TGCGCCAGCAGCGTAAAGACAGGGGGGGGTGAAAAACTGTTTTTT.

The rearrangement links TRBV6-1 to TRBJ1-5; 7 bases fit TRBD1. The CDR3 has 16 amino acids. Germline loops: CDR1 MNHNS, CDR2 SASEGT. The V segment lost 3 bases and the J segment 3 bases; nucleotides outside the gene matches: 8. CDR3 DNA: TGTGCCAGCAGTGAGGGGACAGTATCGCCCAATCAGCCCCAGCATTTT. Amino acids: CASSEGTVSPNQPQHF.

The chain links TRBV27 to TRBJ2-7, with a possible D match to TRBD1 (6 bases). CDR3 length: 13 amino acids. Germline values: CDR1 MNHEY, CDR2 SMNVEV (reference sequence). Trimming took off 8 bases at V and 3 bases at J, with 14 bases between the two ends. The CDR3 region is CASGGQPVYEQYF. The CDR3 DNA is TGTGCCAGCGGCGGACAGCCTGTCTACGAGCAGTACTTC.

This clone occurred a few times. The chain combines TRBV30 with TRBJ1-6; 8 bases line up with TRBD1. V dropped 4 bases and J dropped 7; count of bases not matched to a gene: 3. Germline V gene data show CDR1 as GTSNPN and CDR2 as SVGIG (reference sequence). There are 13 residues in the CDR3. The CDR3 coding sequence is TGTGCCTGGACGCCAGGGGGCAATTCACCCCTCCACTTT. Translated: CAWTPGGNSPLHF.

The chain carries TRBV10-1 and TRBJ2-7, with 7 bases identical to TRBD1. J lost 1 base, V lost 6 bases, and 6 bases had no gene match. Germline V lookup: CDR1 WNHNN, CDR2 SYGVQD (reference sequence). This CDR3 is built from 14 residues. The DNA of the CDR3 is TGCGCCAGCAGCCCAGGGGACAGATCCTACGAGCAGTACTTC. Its protein is CASSPGDRSYEQYF.

CDR3 sequence reads: CASSLDSGQVENTGELFF. DNA of the CDR3: TGCGCCAGCAGCTTGGACTCGGGACAGGTTGAAAACACCGGGGAGCTGTTTTTT. The chain employs TRBV5-1 and TRBJ2-2; 8 positions agree with TRBD1. In germline, CDR1 is SGHRS, CDR2 YFSETQ. This CDR3 contains 18 residues. V lost 0 bases, J lost 2 bases, and 9 bases stayed unmatched.

As regards this clone: One junction end does not reproduce the germline sequence, and a read error may be involved. V is TRBV29-1 and J is TRBJ2-3; 8 nucleotides align to TRBD2. CDR3 length: 16 amino acids. In germline, CDR1 is SQVTM, CDR2 ANQGSEA. In nucleotides, the CDR3 is TGCAGCGTGGAAGGACTAGCCCTACTTGGGGCAGATACGCAGTATTTT. Amino acids: CSVEGLALLGADTQYF.

This rearrangement joins TRBV9 to TRBJ1-5, with 12 bases identical to TRBD1. Germline trimming cut 4 bases from V and 2 bases from J; bases unmatched to any gene: 13. Germline V CDR1 and CDR2: SGDLS, YYNGEE. The CDR3 covers 19 residues. The CDR3 loop reads CASSSSGDRGHLGNQPQHF. CDR3 DNA: TGTGCCAGCAGCTCCAGTGGGGACAGGGGGCATCTCGGCAATCAGCCCCAGCATTTT.

V gene TRBV15 combines with J gene TRBJ1-6; 7 nucleotides match TRBD1. This CDR3 spans 17 amino acids. Trimming removed 3 bases from V and 4 bases from J; junction bases left unmatched: 9. The germline V gene encodes CDR1 LNHNV and CDR2 YYDKDF (reference sequence). The CDR3 spells CATSRATGAAYNSPLHF. The CDR3 coding sequence is TGTGCCACCAGCAGGGCCACAGGGGCCGCTTATAATTCACCCCTCCACTTT.

The V gene is TRBV30, the J gene TRBJ2-7; possible D gene TRBD1, 6 bases. CDR1 is GTSNPN and CDR2 is SVGIG in the germline V gene (reference sequence). The CDR3 totals 13 residues. V lost 2 bases and J lost 1, with 9 bases in between. CDR3 region: CAWSIGQSYEQYF. The CDR3 nucleotides read TGTGCCTGGAGTATCGGACAGTCCTACGAGCAGTACTTC.

The chain couples TRBV6-5 to TRBJ2-3, with D perhaps TRBD1 (7 bases). The CDR3 length is 14 residues. The V end was cut by 6 bases, the J end by 2 bases, with 12 bases between. Germline CDR1 and CDR2: MNHEY and SVGAGI. In DNA form, the CDR3 reads TGTGCCAGCAGCCAGGGGGGCCCCACAGATACGCAGTATTTT. Its translation is CASSQGGPTDTQYF.

The genes are TRBV4-1 and TRBJ1-4; D is uncertain. Germline CDR1 is MGHRA and CDR2 is YSYEKL. V gave up 2 bases and J gave up 4 bases, with 8 bases separating them. The CDR3 spans 14 residues. CDR3 in amino acids: CASSQKQFNEKLFF. Written as DNA, the CDR3 is TGCGCCAGCAGCCAAAAACAGTTTAATGAAAAACTGTTTTTT.

This chain's CDR3 is CSARVREQFF. The CDR3 coding sequence is TGCAGTGCTAGAGTGAGGGAGCAGTTCTTC. The V call is TRBV20-1, the J call TRBJ2-1; D unresolved. V dropped 1 base and J dropped 10 bases, with 5 bases sitting between them. Germline V CDR1 and CDR2: DFQATT, SNEGSKA (reference sequence). CDR3 length equals 10 residues.

This chain links TRBV5-1 with TRBJ2-7; TRBD1 matches at 9 bases. Germline lookup yields CDR1 SGHRS and CDR2 YFSETQ. The CDR3 is made up of 14 amino acids. V was clipped by 0 bases and J by 3 bases; unmatched bases: 1. The CDR3 sequence: CASSLAGQGYEQYF. The CDR3 nucleotides are TGCGCCAGCAGCTTGGCGGGACAGGGCTACGAGCAGTACTTC.

V usage is TRBV7-6 and J usage is TRBJ2-4, with 7 bases fitting TRBD2. The germline gives CDR1 SGHVS, CDR2 FNYEAQ. With V trimmed by 5 bases and J by 0 bases, 7 bases remained unmatched. The CDR3 consists of 16 residues. The CDR3 is CASSHLGGEAKNIQYF. The CDR3 DNA sequence: TGTGCCAGCAGCCATTTGGGGGGGGAAGCCAAAAACATTCAGTACTTC.

The chain uses TRBV7-6 and TRBJ1-1; weak D call: TRBD1 (6 bases). This CDR3 is built from 15 residues. Germline lookup yields CDR1 SGHVS and CDR2 FNYEAQ. V dropped 4 bases and J dropped 4 bases, with 16 bases sitting between them. CDR3 sequence: CASSSPPTGLTEAFF. CDR3 bases: TGTGCCAGCAGCTCTCCACCCACAGGGCTCACTGAAGCTTTCTTT. The full variable domain, completed using reference TRBV7-6 and TRBJ1-1, is GAGVSQSPRYKVTKRGQDVALRCDPISGHVSLYWYRQALGQGPEFLTYFNYEAQQDKSGLPNDRFSAERPEGSISTLTIQRTEQRDSAMYRCASSSPPTGLTEAFFGQGTRLTVV.

The V gene is TRBV19, the J gene TRBJ1-3; 9 nucleotides line up with TRBD1. The germline gives CDR1 LNHDA, CDR2 SQIVND (reference sequence). This CDR3 has 15 amino acids. The V gene end was trimmed by 6 bases and the J gene end by 4 bases; junction bases not matched to a gene: 7. The CDR3 nucleotides are TGTGCCAGTAGCGGGACAGGGCCTGCGGGAAACACCATATATTTT. The encoded protein is CASSGTGPAGNTIYF.